This T cell receptor beta chain was sequenced during a study of identical twins. The study, taken as a whole, reports: High-abundance cord blood beta clonotypes had fewer insertions; memory repertoires showed none.

TCRdb reprocessed the 5' RACE reads with MiXCR, giving one entry per CDR3 protein. The data contain approximately 240,000 distinct CDR3 sequences, around 15% of them singletons. The germline V gene has CDR1 MNHEY and CDR2 SMNVEV (reference sequence). The CDR3 runs to 15 residues. V trimming: 5 bases; J trimming: 6 bases; junction bases outside the gene matches: 12. In the case of this clonotype: The antigen is not known.

The clonotype originates from a woman between 18 and 29 years old in good health. The chain has TRBV27 and TRBJ2-7; TRBD1 matches at 8 bases. What was sequenced was memory (CD45RO+) T cells sorted from blood. CDR3 protein: CASSPSGGAGGEQYF. The CDR3 DNA follows: TGTGCCAGCAGTCCCTCAGGGGGCGCTGGAGGCGAGCAGTACTTC.